This T cell receptor (beta chain) is from a study of tumor and adjacent non-tumor tissue in lung cancer. Study summary: Each sample yielded approximately 4.2 million productive TCRbeta reads on average. Study results and limitations: Tumor TCR diversity, when higher, was linked to shorter survival.

The library came from three nested PCR rounds adapted from ARM-PCR protocols. Each CDR3 protein gets one entry after TCRdb re-called the multiplex PCR reads with MiXCR. The sample has approximately 100,000 distinct CDR3 sequences; 55% to 65% are singletons. This sample's RNA came from whole unsorted tissue. The normal lung tissue was taken more than 3 cm from the tumor edge. Newly diagnosed lung cancer patients had thoracic surgery in China, August–late 2014, without prior chemotherapy. This clonotype was observed many times. Its cognate antigen is unknown. The CDR3 has 13 residues. Losses at the gene ends were 6 bases for V and 2 bases for J; bases not matched to a gene: 3. Germline lookup yields CDR1 SQVTM and CDR2 ANQGSEA.

The rearrangement joins TRBV29-1 to TRBJ2-1; 8 bases match TRBD1. The TCR sequence derives from a man aged 25 to 40 with non-small cell lung cancer. The source material was distant non-tumor lung tissue. The CDR3 loop is CSVLTGAYNEQFF. CDR3 nucleotide sequence: TGCAGCGTCCTGACAGGGGCCTACAATGAGCAGTTCTTC.